The clone carrying this TCR beta chain was seen more than once but under ten times. Its matching antigen is unknown. The entry originates in a study of T-cell memory formation after mild COVID-19. At the level of the study: The two donors had largely donor-specific TCR clusters. Study-level results: Prior to infection, memory already included some responding clones, suggesting cross-reactive memory joined.

The CDR3 runs 16 residues. V trimming: 5 bases; J trimming: 1 base; junction bases outside the gene matches: 8. Germline loops: CDR1 SSHAT, CDR2 FNYEAQ (reference sequence). TCRdb processed the 5' RACE reads anew with MiXCR; each CDR3 protein has one entry. The table has around 99,000 distinct CDR3 sequences, around 15% seen once. The sample was PBMCs or a T cell subset sorted from them (not recorded which). The chain recombines TRBV7-7 with TRBJ2-3; 8 bases agree with TRBD2. This clonotype was obtained from a man between 18 and 29 years old who had mild COVID-19 (a few samples of this study predate the infection). Cell type and time point are not known. As DNA, the CDR3 is TGTGCCAGCAGCCTCGGGAGCGGGGGAGGCACAGATACGCAGTATTTT. Translating gives CASSLGSGGGTDTQYF. The full variable domain, in which reference TRBV7-7 and TRBJ2-3 provide the parts outside the CDR3, is GAGVSQSPRYKVTKRGQDVTLRCDPISSHATLYWYQQALGQGPEFLTYFNYEAQPDKSGLPSDRFSAERPEGSISTLTIQRTEQRDSAMYRCASSLGSGGGTDTQYFGPGTRLTVL.